This is a list of T cell receptor beta chains from one sample in a study of cytomegalovirus exposure and HLA in healthy donors. Generated by immunoSEQ multiplex PCR, the TCRdb table keeps only in-frame clones and is missing some. The sample shows 85,000 to 100,000 clones, under 85% of them seen only once. The sequenced sample was PBMCs. These TCRs come from a woman between 40 and 55 years old in good health and CMV-seropositive. Each CDR3 is given with its conserved first and last residue. The D gene is left open where the match is weak. Clone size is stated in some rows and not others, as once, few, many or a class when expanded.

D,V,J,size,CDR3,DNA
-,TRBV7-9,TRBJ1-4,-,CAGSFITGLDEKLFF,TGTGCCGGCAGCTTCATCACAGGGTTAGATGAAAAACTGTTTTTT
TRBD2,TRBV27,TRBJ2-1,-,CASSLSGEAYNEQFF,TGTGCCAGCAGTTTAAGCGGGGAAGCCTACAATGAGCAGTTCTTC
-,TRBV4-1,TRBJ2-1,-,CASSQESGSSFAYNEQFF,TGCGCCAGCAGCCAAGAATCGGGTAGTTCCTTCGCGTACAATGAGCAGTTCTTC
-,TRBV6-1,TRBJ2-7,once,CASSPTGIEQYF,TGTGCCAGCAGTCCAACAGGGATAGAGCAGTACTTC
-,TRBV7-9,TRBJ1-2,few,CASEWGGYGYTF,TGTGCCAGCGAGTGGGGGGGCTATGGCTACACCTTC
TRBD1,TRBV19,TRBJ2-5,-,CASSVTGTEETQYF,TGTGCCAGTAGCGTTACCGGGACAGAGGAGACCCAGTACTTC
-,TRBV5-4,TRBJ2-7,few,CASSLWESYEQYF,TGTGCCAGCAGCTTGTGGGAGTCCTACGAGCAGTACTTC
TRBD2,TRBV19,TRBJ2-3,-,CASSSQTSGPQYF,TGTGCCAGTAGTTCTCAGACTAGCGGGCCGCAGTATTTT
-,TRBV11-2,TRBJ2-1,-,CASSLGQSSYNEQFF,TGTGCCAGCAGCTTAGGACAAAGCTCCTACAATGAGCAGTTCTTC
TRBD2,TRBV5-4,TRBJ2-1,-,CASSQAGDGYNEQFF,TGTGCCAGCAGCCAAGCGGGAGACGGATACAATGAGCAGTTCTTC
-,TRBV12-2,TRBJ2-2,-,CASRLARGGLAGANTGELFF,TGTGCAAGTCGCTTAGCCCGGGGGGGACTAGCGGGAGCGAACACCGGGGAGCTGTTTTTT
-,TRBV7-8,TRBJ2-7,-,CASSLTIQYEQYF,TGTGCCAGCAGCTTAACGATCCAGTACGAGCAGTACTTC
-,TRBV28,TRBJ2-7,once,CASSSGQTSYEQYF,TGTGCCAGCAGTTCCGGACAGACCTCCTACGAGCAGTACTTC
TRBD2,TRBV30,TRBJ2-2,-,CAWSVQREVTGELFF,TGTGCCTGGAGTGTCCAGCGGGAGGTTACCGGGGAGCTGTTTTTT
-,TRBV18,TRBJ2-2,-,CASSPLREAGELFF,TGTGCCAGCTCACCACTGAGAGAGGCCGGGGAGCTGTTTTTT
-,TRBV14,TRBJ1-1,-,CASSTNQGTEAFF,TGTGCCAGCAGCACCAATCAGGGAACTGAAGCTTTCTTT
TRBD1,TRBV25-1,TRBJ1-4,-,CASSSTTGTTNEKLFF,TGTGCCAGCAGTTCCACGACAGGGACAACTAATGAAAAACTGTTTTTT
-,TRBV7-9,TRBJ2-5,-,CASSLSRDQETQYF,TGTGCCAGCAGCTTATCGCGGGATCAAGAGACCCAGTACTTC
TRBD1,TRBV14,TRBJ2-5,-,CASSRGTGTQETQYF,TGTGCCAGCAGCCGGGGGACAGGGACCCAAGAGACCCAGTACTTC
TRBD1,TRBV2,TRBJ1-2,-,CASSADRVRGYTF,TGTGCCAGCAGCGCGGACAGGGTGAGAGGCTACACCTTC
TRBD2,TRBV5-4,TRBJ2-7,-,CASSSGSLSGEHF,TGTGCCAGCAGCAGCGGATCCCTTAGCGGGGAACACTTC
TRBD1,TRBV30,TRBJ1-1,once,CAWSVGTGTNTEAFF,TGTGCCTGGAGTGTAGGGACAGGGACGAACACTGAAGCTTTCTTT
-,TRBV2,TRBJ1-1,-,CASMGTGTQIYVTEAFF,TGTGCCAGCATGGGGACCGGGACACAAATATATGTCACTGAAGCTTTCTTT
TRBD1,TRBV5-5,TRBJ2-7,-,CASSFPRTGSYEQYF,TGTGCCAGCAGCTTCCCTCGGACAGGGTCATACGAGCAGTACTTC
-,TRBV27,TRBJ1-5,once,CASSFRYSNQPQHF,TGTGCCAGCAGTTTCAGGTATAGCAATCAGCCCCAGCATTTT
-,TRBV2,TRBJ1-5,-,CASRRNRENQPQHF,TGTGCCAGCAGACGAAACCGGGAGAATCAGCCCCAGCATTTT
-,TRBV27,TRBJ1-3,-,CASSPSGGNTIYF,TGTGCCAGCAGTCCATCGGGGGGAAACACCATATATTTT
-,TRBV21-1,TRBJ2-3,-,CASSIRTTDTQYF,TGTGCCAGCAGCATCCGGACTACAGATACGCAGTATTTT
TRBD1,TRBV19,TRBJ1-5,-,CASSQGQGVYQPQHF,TGTGCCAGTAGTCAAGGACAGGGGGTCTATCAGCCCCAGCATTTT
TRBD1,TRBV27,TRBJ2-3,-,CASSSFKGAGTDTQYF,TGTGCCAGCAGTTCCTTCAAGGGGGCAGGTACAGATACGCAGTATTTT
-,TRBV5-1,TRBJ2-1,-,CASSPGGGGYNEQFF,TGCGCCAGCAGCCCGGGAGGAGGGGGTTACAATGAGCAGTTCTTC
-,TRBV27,TRBJ2-3,-,CASSQGGTDTQYF,TGTGCCAGCAGTCAGGGTGGAACAGATACGCAGTATTTT
TRBD1,TRBV2,TRBJ1-2,once,CASSAATGGFSGGYTF,TGTGCCAGCAGTGCGGCGACAGGGGGCTTTAGCGGTGGCTACACCTTC
TRBD1,TRBV18,TRBJ2-5,-,CASSARGSQETQYF,TGTGCCAGCTCGGCCAGGGGGTCTCAAGAGACCCAGTACTTC
-,TRBV6-1,TRBJ1-1,-,CASGETGNTEAFF,TGTGCCAGCGGGGAGACAGGGAACACTGAAGCTTTCTTT
-,TRBV4-1,TRBJ2-7,-,CASSQEGLHPEQYF,TGCGCCAGCAGCCAAGAGGGGCTACACCCCGAGCAGTACTTC
TRBD2,TRBV19,TRBJ2-2,few,CASSIARDYRGGELFF,TGTGCCAGTAGTATAGCCCGGGACTACCGGGGCGGGGAGCTGTTTTTT
-,TRBV4-1,TRBJ2-6,once,CASSQFTGFGANVLTF,TGCGCCAGCAGCCAGTTTACAGGGTTTGGGGCCAACGTCCTGACTTTC
-,TRBV19,TRBJ1-5,few,CASSPGEVFNQPQHF,TGTGCCAGTAGCCCAGGGGAAGTATTCAATCAGCCCCAGCATTTT